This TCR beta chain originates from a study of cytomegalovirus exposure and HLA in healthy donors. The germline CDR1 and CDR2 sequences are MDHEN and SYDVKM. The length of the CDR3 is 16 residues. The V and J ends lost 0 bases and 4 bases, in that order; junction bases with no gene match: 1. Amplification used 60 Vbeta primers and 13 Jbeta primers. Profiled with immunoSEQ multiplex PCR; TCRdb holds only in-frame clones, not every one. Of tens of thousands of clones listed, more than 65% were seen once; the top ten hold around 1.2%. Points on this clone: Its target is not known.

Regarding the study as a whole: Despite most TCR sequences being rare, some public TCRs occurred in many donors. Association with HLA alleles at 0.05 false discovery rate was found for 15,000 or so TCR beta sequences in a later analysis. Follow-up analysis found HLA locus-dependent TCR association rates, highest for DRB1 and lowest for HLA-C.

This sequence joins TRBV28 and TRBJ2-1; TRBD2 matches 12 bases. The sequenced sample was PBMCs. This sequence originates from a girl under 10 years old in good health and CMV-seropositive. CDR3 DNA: TGTGCCAGCAGTTTATGGCTAGCGGGAGGGTACAATGAGCAGTTCTTC. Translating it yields CASSLWLAGGYNEQFF.